A selection of T cell receptor beta chains follows, all from one sample in a study of cytomegalovirus exposure and HLA in healthy donors. Generated by immunoSEQ multiplex PCR, the TCRdb table keeps only in-frame clones and is missing some. The data hold around 150,000 clones, with approximately 90% observed a single time. Source material: PBMCs. These receptors were taken from a man younger than 30 in good health and CMV-seronegative. The CDR3 runs from the conserved cysteine through the conserved F or W. The D gene is left open where the match is weak. Clone size is not always given. Where it is, it says once, few, many or a class for expanded clones.

>TRBD2|TRBJ2-1|once|TRBV9
TGTGCCAGCAGCGCACAGGGACTAGCCGATGAGCAGTTCTTC
CASSAQGLADEQFF
>-|TRBJ1-5|-|TRBV6-4
TGTGCCAGCTGCCCGTGGGGGGTTTGGATTCGTGGGGGCAATCAGCCCCAGCATTTT
CASCPWGVWIRGGNQPQHF
>-|TRBJ1-3|-|TRBV27
TGTGCCAGCAGGGGGCCGGGAAACACCATATATTTT
CASRGPGNTIYF
>-|TRBJ1-2|-|TRBV6-6
TGTGCCAGCAGTTACCCTCGAGAGGATCCTAACTATGGCTACACCTTC
CASSYPREDPNYGYTF
>-|TRBJ2-5|-|TRBV4-2
TGTGCCAGCAGCCAAGATAGCAGGGGCGAGACCCAGTACTTC
CASSQDSRGETQYF
>-|TRBJ2-7|-|TRBV29-1
TGCAGCGTTGCCGGGGGGCCCACCTACGAGCAGTACTTC
CSVAGGPTYEQYF
>TRBD2|TRBJ2-3|-|TRBV6-4
TGTGCCAGCAGTGCAGCGGGGGGGACAGATACGCAGTATTTT
CASSAAGGTDTQYF
>-|TRBJ2-3|-|TRBV11-2
TGTGCCAGCAGGGTAAATAGAGATACGCAGTATTTT
CASRVNRDTQYF
>-|TRBJ2-2|-|TRBV19
TGTGCCAGTAGTGTTGAGGGGGGGTCCGGGGAGCTGTTTTTT
CASSVEGGSGELFF
>-|TRBJ2-1|-|TRBV27
TGTGCCAGCAGTCCTCCAGACAGCAACAATGAGCAGTTCTTC
CASSPPDSNNEQFF
>TRBD1|TRBJ1-6|-|TRBV6-6
TGTGCCAGCAGTTACACCGGGACAGGCTCTGCACCCCTCCACTTT
CASSYTGTGSAPLHF
>TRBD1|TRBJ2-3|-|TRBV6-4
TGTGCCAGCAGTGCCGGGACAGGGGAAGCGGATACGCAGTATTTT
CASSAGTGEADTQYF
>-|TRBJ1-1|-|TRBV30
TGTGCCTTAGGCGGGGACTTGAACACTGAAGCTTTCTTT
CALGGDLNTEAFF
>TRBD2|TRBJ2-1|-|TRBV30
TGTGCCTGGAGCGGACTAGCGGGTTACAATGAGCAGTTCTTC
CAWSGLAGYNEQFF
>TRBD2|TRBJ2-5|-|TRBV7-7
TGTGCCAGCAGCCAAGGACTAGCGGGGCAGACCCAGTACTTC
CASSQGLAGQTQYF
>-|TRBJ2-5|-|TRBV7-2
TGTGCCAGCAGCTTCAAAGAGACCCAGTACTTC
CASSFKETQYF
>-|TRBJ1-2|-|TRBV4-3
TGCGCCAGCAGCCAAAGTTCGGCGGCGCCAAACTATGGCTACACCTTC
CASSQSSAAPNYGYTF
>TRBD1|TRBJ2-7|-|TRBV7-6
TGTGCCAGCAGCTTAGCGTTAGGGACAGGAGTGTCCTACGAGCAGTACTTC
CASSLALGTGVSYEQYF
>-|TRBJ1-2|-|TRBV11-2
TGTGCCAGCAGCTTATGGGGGGGGCAGGAGAGTGGCTACACCTTC
CASSLWGGQESGYTF
>-|TRBJ2-5|once|TRBV7-9
TGTGCCAGCAGCTTACTCGGGAAGACCCAGTACTTC
CASSLLGKTQYF
>TRBD1|TRBJ2-7|-|TRBV6-6
TGTGCCAGCAGGTCGGACAGGGTGGGCGAGCAGTACTTC
CASRSDRVGEQYF
>TRBD2|TRBJ2-1|-|TRBV7-2
TGTGCCAGCAGCTCTGAGCGGGAGGCCTACAATGAGCAGTTCTTC
CASSSEREAYNEQFF
>-|TRBJ2-1|-|TRBV5-6
TGTGCCAGCAGCGACGGCAGGGCCCCCTTTGACAATGAGCAGTTCTTC
CASSDGRAPFDNEQFF
>TRBD1|TRBJ1-2|-|TRBV19
TGTGCCAGTAGCGGACAGGAACATAGAGGCTACACCTTC
CASSGQEHRGYTF